The sequence of this T cell receptor (beta chain) was determined in a study of T-cell reconstitution after alpha-beta-depleted transplantation in children. The TCRbeta library was prepared with unique molecular identifiers. Each CDR3 protein gets one entry after TCRdb re-called the PCR reads with MiXCR. The sample contains under 50,000 distinct CDR3 sequences, nearly 9.5% of which appear only once. The CDR3 is 16 amino acids. V was trimmed by 1 base and J by 1 base, leaving 13 bases between them. Looked up from germline, CDR1 is LGHNA and CDR2 is YSLEER. This clonotype was recorded at least ten times. Its antigen is currently unknown. Study-wide points: The authors attributed T-cell counts and diversity one year after transplant mostly to newly produced T cells.

This chain connects TRBV4-3 to TRBJ1-2, with D unclear. This TCR was sampled from a male patient aged 2 to 9 who had a stem cell transplant for chronic granulomatous disease, so the T cells may come from the graft donor. This sample comprised PBMCs, mostly from graft donor cells, obtained 60 days after TCRalphabeta/CD19-depleted stem cell transplant. Here the CDR3 reads CASSQGWTEVNYGYTF. CDR3 coding DNA: TGCGCCAGCAGCCAAGGTTGGACGGAGGTTAACTATGGCTACACCTTC.